Presented here are 28 T cell receptor beta chains from one specimen sequenced in a study of PD-L1 blockade in urothelial cancer. The time point denotes: pretreatment peripheral blood. Measured with immunoSEQ multiplex PCR; TCRdb has only the in-frame clones, and not every one. The sample yields about 63,000 clones, more than 80% seen once. The sample was PBMCs, taken around atezolizumab (anti-PD-L1) treatment. These receptors all come from a man between 65 and 79 years old with urothelial cancer.

The sample holds a few counts of this clone. The CDR3 protein is CASSVTTGLEGEQYF. The CDR3 region has the DNA TGTGCCAGTAGTGTAACGACGGGATTGGAGGGGGAGCAGTACTTC. The chain links TRBV19 to TRBJ2-7, with a weak D call TRBD2 (6 bases). The CDR3 covers 15 residues. Germline CDR1 reads LNHDA; CDR2 reads SQIVND (reference sequence). The germline V and J ends were trimmed by 5 bases and 7 bases, with 21 bases remaining between them. The variable domain in full, completed from reference TRBV19 and TRBJ2-7, reads DGGITQSPKYLFRKEGQNVTLSCEQNLNHDAMYWYRQDPGQGLRLIYYSQIVNDFQKGDIAEGYSVSREKKESFPLTVTSAQKNPTAFYLCASSVTTGLEGEQYFGPGTRLTVT.

The chain couples TRBV9 to TRBJ2-3, with D perhaps matching TRBD1 (6 bases). V was pared by 0 bases and J by 5 bases, with 10 bases between. The germline gives CDR1 SGDLS, CDR2 YYNGEE. This CDR3 contains 14 residues. In DNA form, the CDR3 reads TGTGCCAGCAGCGTAGTCGGACAGCTAGATACGCAGTATTTT. Translation gives CASSVVGQLDTQYF.

The CDR3 DNA reads TGCGCCAGCAGTGAGGCTCTAGCCACCTACGAGCAGTACTTC. Its protein product is CASSEALATYEQYF. The V gene is TRBV10-1, the J gene TRBJ2-7; tentative D call: TRBD2 (5 bases). The CDR3 sequence is 14 residues long. With 2 bases removed from V and 2 bases from J, the gap between germline ends came to 10 bases. Looked up from germline, CDR1 is WNHNN and CDR2 is SYGVQD (reference sequence).

The V gene is TRBV23-1, the J gene TRBJ2-7; TRBD1 agrees at 10 bases. TRBV23-1 is an ORF; its function is uncertain. This CDR3 contains 13 residues. J lost 6 bases, V lost 3 bases, and 2 bases had no gene match. In DNA, the CDR3 is TGCGCCAGCAGTCACAGGGACAGGGGCGAGCAGTACTTC. Residues: CASSHRDRGEQYF.

The CDR3 here is CASSSGQGIDTQYF. CDR3 coding DNA: TGTGCCAGCAGCTCAGGACAGGGGATAGATACGCAGTATTTT. The chain combines TRBV7-3 with TRBJ2-3; 9 positions match TRBD1. The CDR3 sequence is 14 residues long. The trim removed 4 bases at V and 5 bases at J, leaving 4 bases unmatched. Per germline, CDR1 SGHTA and CDR2 FQGTGA.

Worth noting for this clone: At one boundary the junction diverges from the germline segment, which might be a read error. This rearrangement joins TRBV7-2 to TRBJ1-2, with D tentatively TRBD1 (5 bases). The CDR3 extends over 14 amino acids. CDR1 SGHTA and CDR2 FQGNSA come from the germline V gene. DNA for the CDR3: TGTGCCACCAGCCTGGGGGGGAGGAGGGATGGCTACACCTTC. This gives the protein CATSLGGRRDGYTF.

V gene TRBV7-9 combines with J gene TRBJ2-1, with D tentatively TRBD2 (5 bases). Germline CDR1 SEHNR, CDR2 FQNEAQ (reference sequence). There are 14 residues in the CDR3. V dropped 5 bases and J dropped 6 bases, with 14 bases sitting between them. The CDR3 DNA is TGTGCCAGCAGCCCGTCAACTAGTCGCAATGAGCAGTTCTTC. It yields the protein CASSPSTSRNEQFF.

The rearrangement links TRBV29-1 to TRBJ1-4; 8 bases align to TRBD1. Per the germline V gene, CDR1 is SQVTM and CDR2 is ANQGSEA. The V gene end was trimmed by 7 bases and the J gene end by 8 bases; junction bases not matched to a gene: 6. CDR3 length: 12 amino acids. The DNA for the CDR3 is TGCAGCGCGGGACAGGTTAGCGAAAAACTGTTTTTT. It yields the protein CSAGQVSEKLFF.

The chain links TRBV5-4 to TRBJ2-3, with 11 bases aligning to TRBD2. This CDR3 has 16 amino acids. V gave up 4 bases and J gave up 6 bases; unmatched junction bases: 10. Germline V lookup: CDR1 SGHNT, CDR2 YYREEE (reference sequence). The CDR3 sequence: CASSTGTSGAGDTQYF. The CDR3 nucleotides read TGTGCCAGCAGCACCGGGACTAGCGGAGCAGGGGATACGCAGTATTTT.

V gene TRBV6-1 combines with J gene TRBJ2-7; perhaps TRBD1 as D (6 bases). V lost 8 bases, J lost 0 bases, and 14 bases lay in between. This CDR3 contains 14 residues. CDR1 and CDR2 from the germline V gene are MNHNS and SASEGT. The CDR3 protein is CASHLGTRSYEQYF. The CDR3 nucleotides are TGTGCCAGCCATCTAGGGACACGCTCCTACGAGCAGTACTTC.

This rearrangement joins TRBV30 to TRBJ2-3; unclear D gene. V shed 5 bases and J shed 5 bases, with 8 bases lying between them. There are 11 residues in the CDR3. Germline V gives CDR1 GTSNPN, CDR2 SVGIG (reference sequence). CDR3: CAWSLGDTQYF. As DNA, the CDR3 is TGTGCCTGGTCCCTCGGAGATACGCAGTATTTT.

The J gene is TRBJ2-5, the V gene TRBV5-6; 10 bases map to TRBD1. The CDR3 has 15 residues. J gave up 6 bases and V 4 bases, and 9 bases lay outside the gene matches. Germline V CDR1 and CDR2: SGHDT, YYEEEE. The CDR3 DNA reads TGTGCCAGCAGCCCCACCCCGACAGGGGGCCAGACCCAGTACTTC. It specifies CASSPTPTGGQTQYF.

The rearrangement links TRBV14 to TRBJ2-7, with 8 bases that match TRBD1. The CDR3 runs 12 residues. The J segment lost 10 bases and the V segment lost 0 bases, leaving 2 bases of the junction unmatched. The germline CDR1 and CDR2 sequences are SGHDN and FVKESK. The CDR3 DNA reads as TGTGCCAGCAGCCAAGATGACAGGGGACAGTACTTC. Translating gives CASSQDDRGQYF.

This sequence joins TRBV2 and TRBJ2-3, with 9 bases aligning to TRBD2. Germline V gene sequence: CDR1 SNHLY, CDR2 FYNNEI. The CDR3 is made up of 14 amino acids. The J segment lost 1 base and the V segment lost 4 bases, leaving 0 bases of the junction unmatched. CDR3 coding DNA: TGTGCCAGCAGTGGGACTAGCGGCACAGATACGCAGTATTTT. Amino acid sequence: CASSGTSGTDTQYF.

The rearrangement joins TRBV11-1 to TRBJ2-5; D remains ambiguous. The CDR3 runs 12 residues. CDR1 is SGHAT, CDR2 FQDESV, per germline (reference sequence). V was cut by 5 bases and J by 5 bases, with 9 bases left in between. The DNA of the CDR3 is TGTGCCAGCAGCCGTAGCCGGGAGACCCAGTACTTC. Protein: CASSRSRETQYF.

The rearrangement joins TRBV7-3 to TRBJ1-1; D perhaps matches TRBD1 (6 bases). V was shortened by 5 bases and J by 9 bases, with 13 bases between the two germline ends. CDR1 and CDR2 from the germline V gene are SGHTA and FQGTGA. The CDR3 has 12 residues. CDR3 DNA: TGTGCCAGCAGCCCAGGGGTAGGGAAAGCTTTCTTT. Its translation: CASSPGVGKAFF.

In its sample, this clone was seen a few times. This chain joins TRBV5-8 and TRBJ2-5; possibly TRBD1 for D (6 bases). The CDR3 sequence is 14 residues long. V was pared by 9 bases and J by 1 base, with 16 bases between. Germline V gene sequence: CDR1 SGHTS, CDR2 YDEGEE. The DNA of the CDR3 is TGTGCCACCTCCGATCTAGGGGGCCAAGAGACCCAGTACTTC. The encoded protein is CATSDLGGQETQYF.

The chain's CDR3 is CASSETGGHNIQYF. The CDR3 region has the DNA TGTGCCAGCAGCGAGACAGGGGGCCACAACATTCAGTACTTC. V usage is TRBV7-9 and J usage is TRBJ2-4, with 10 bases that match TRBD1. Germline CDR1 is SEHNR and CDR2 is FQNEAQ (reference sequence). V dropped 5 bases and J dropped 7; count of bases not matched to a gene: 5. The CDR3 spans 14 residues.

The chain couples TRBV5-1 to TRBJ1-2; the match to TRBD1 covers 7 bases. The CDR3 runs 14 residues. Trimming cost V 4 bases and J 9 bases; bases outside gene matches: 12. Germline CDR1 is SGHRS and CDR2 is YFSETQ. CDR3 sequence (DNA): TGCGCCAGCAGCCCGGTGGGACAGCGTATGAGCTACACCTTC. Translated, it gives CASSPVGQRMSYTF. Supplemented by reference TRBV5-1 and TRBJ1-2, the full variable domain reads KAGVTQTPRYLIKTRGQQVTLSCSPISGHRSVSWYQQTPGQGLQFLFEYFSETQRNKGNFPGRFSGRQFSNSRSEMNVSTLELGDSALYLCASSPVGQRMSYTFGSGTRLTVV.

This clone occurred a few times. The J gene is TRBJ2-7, the V gene TRBV13; the D gene is possibly TRBD2 (5 bases). Germline CDR1 PRHDT, CDR2 FYEKMQ (reference sequence). The CDR3 runs to 15 residues. Trimming shortened V by 3 bases and J by 4 bases, and 16 bases separated the two germline ends. CDR3 sequence reads: CASSLKPAGDYEQYF. CDR3 DNA sequence: TGTGCCAGCAGCTTGAAGCCGGCCGGGGATTACGAGCAGTACTTC.

The chain is built from TRBV2 and TRBJ1-1, with D possibly being TRBD1 (5 bases). The CDR3 contains 13 residues. Germline CDR1 is SNHLY and CDR2 is FYNNEI. V was shortened by 5 bases and J by 4 bases, with 11 bases between the two germline ends. CDR3 nucleotide sequence: TGTGCCAGCAGTCCGGGGGGTGTCACTGAAGCTTTCTTT. It specifies CASSPGGVTEAFF.

A few counts support this clone. V usage is TRBV7-9 and J usage is TRBJ2-1, with 7 bases matching TRBD2. Germline V gene lookup returns CDR1 SEHNR and CDR2 FQNEAQ (reference sequence). The V gene end was trimmed by 4 bases and the J gene end by 8 bases; junction bases not matched to a gene: 11. The CDR3 loop spans 15 amino acids. CDR3 bases: TGTGCCAGCAGCTCGCTCGGGGAGGGACCCGATGAGCAGTTCTTC. Its protein product is CASSSLGEGPDEQFF.

The chain recombines TRBV19 with TRBJ1-1; D gene ambiguous. Trimming shortened V by 3 bases and J by 1 base, and 9 bases separated the two germline ends. The CDR3 is 14 amino acids. Germline assignment: CDR1 LNHDA and CDR2 SQIVND (reference sequence). CDR3 loop: CASSIHGSNTEAFF. DNA for the CDR3: TGTGCCAGTAGTATTCACGGTTCGAACACTGAAGCTTTCTTT.

V usage is TRBV6-5 and J usage is TRBJ2-3, with 7 nucleotides matching TRBD2. The CDR3 extends over 15 amino acids. V gave up 6 bases and J gave up 6 bases; unmatched junction bases: 12. The germline V gene encodes CDR1 MNHEY and CDR2 SVGAGI. CDR3 sequence (DNA): TGTGCCAGCAGGGGGATGGGAGGGCCGACGGATACGCAGTATTTT. Its protein is CASRGMGGPTDTQYF.

The V and J genes are TRBV5-5 and TRBJ1-4; D gene unclear. The CDR3 is made up of 14 amino acids. CDR1 and CDR2 (germline): SGHKS, YYEKEE (reference sequence). Trimming shortened V by 2 bases and J by 4 bases, and 9 bases separated the two germline ends. CDR3 sequence: CASSFRPINEKLFF. CDR3 DNA: TGTGCCAGCAGCTTTCGCCCTATTAATGAAAAACTGTTTTTT. Based on the CDR3 plus reference TRBV5-5 and TRBJ1-4, the full variable domain is DAGVTQSPTHLIKTRGQQVTLRCSPISGHKSVSWYQQVLGQGPQFIFQYYEKEERGRGNFPDRFSARQFPNYSSELNVNALLLGDSALYLCASSFRPINEKLFFGSGTQLSVL.

The chain links TRBV5-1 to TRBJ1-4, with TRBD1 matching over 10 bases. This CDR3 region has 15 residues. The germline V gene encodes CDR1 SGHRS and CDR2 YFSETQ. The V segment lost 4 bases and the J segment 8 bases; nucleotides outside the gene matches: 8. DNA of the CDR3: TGCGCCAGCAGCCCACTAGGGACAGGGGACGAAAAACTGTTTTTT. This codes for CASSPLGTGDEKLFF.

This clone was counted a single time. The CDR3 DNA reads as TGTGCCAGCAGCGATCCGGGACTAGCGGGGTTGAGCTCCTACAATGAGCAGTTCTTC. Translation: CASSDPGLAGLSSYNEQFF. This rearrangement joins TRBV11-3 to TRBJ2-1; 13 bases are shared with TRBD2. This CDR3 has 19 amino acids. The V and J ends lost 5 bases and 0 bases, in that order; junction bases with no gene match: 10. Germline-derived CDR1 and CDR2 are SGHNT and YENEEA.

J is TRBJ2-7 and V is TRBV21-1; the table's D call of TRBD1 was not tested on the DNA. TRBV21-1 is a pseudogene locus. This CDR3 spans 14 amino acids. Here the CDR3 reads CASSFQGSSYEQYF. The CDR3 DNA reads as TGTGCCAGCAGCTTCCAGGGAAGCTCCTACGAGCAGTACTTC.